Below, 23 T cell receptor beta chains from the same sample are listed, as sequenced in a study of cytomegalovirus exposure and HLA in healthy donors. Researchers ran the PCR with 60 Vbeta and 13 Jbeta primers. TCRdb's table, derived via immunoSEQ multiplex PCR, lists solely in-frame clones and lacks some. The sample shows about 160,000 clones, 65% to 85% of them seen only once. The sequenced sample consisted of PBMCs. The receptors originated from a man aged 45-60 years in good health and CMV-seropositive.

V usage is TRBV2 and J usage is TRBJ2-2; tentative D call: TRBD1 (5 bases). CDR3 size: 13 residues. V dropped 6 bases and J dropped 7 bases, with 12 bases sitting between them. Germline values: CDR1 SNHLY, CDR2 FYNNEI. The CDR3 region is CASSVDRSGELFF. The CDR3 coding sequence is TGTGCCAGCAGCGTAGACAGAAGCGGGGAGCTGTTTTTT.

In DNA form, the CDR3 reads TGTGCCAGCAGCGTCGACGGGTCAAACTATGGCTACACCTTC. Its protein product is CASSVDGSNYGYTF. This chain joins TRBV7-2 and TRBJ1-2; the D is unclear. Germline V lookup: CDR1 SGHTA, CDR2 FQGNSA. V lost 5 bases and J lost 2, with 12 bases in between. The CDR3 contains 14 residues.

This chain uses TRBV7-2 with TRBJ1-2; TRBD1 might be the D (6 bases). The germline V gene encodes CDR1 SGHTA and CDR2 FQGNSA. Trimming pared 2 bases from V and 4 bases from J, leaving 17 bases between. This CDR3 contains 16 residues. The CDR3 sequence: CASSLPSSRTAYGYTF. DNA for the CDR3: TGTGCCAGCAGCTTACCCTCGTCCCGGACAGCCTATGGCTACACCTTC. Full variable domain (missing parts from reference TRBV7-2 and TRBJ1-2): GAGVSQSPSNKVTEKGKDVELRCDPISGHTALYWYRQSLGQGLEFLIYFQGNSAPDKSGLPSDRFSAERTGGSVSTLTIQRTQQEDSAVYLCASSLPSSRTAYGYTFGSGTRLTVV.

This chain uses TRBV9 with TRBJ2-2; 7 bases fit TRBD2. Germline-derived CDR1 and CDR2 are SGDLS and YYNGEE. Trimming removed 0 bases from V and 4 bases from J; junction bases left unmatched: 3. This CDR3 spans 15 amino acids. The CDR3 region has the DNA TGTGCCAGCAGCGTAGTAGGGAGGGCCACCGGGGAGCTGTTTTTT. This gives the protein CASSVVGRATGELFF.

This chain links TRBV10-1 with TRBJ2-3, with D maybe TRBD1 (5 bases). V was pared by 2 bases and J by 0 bases, with 6 bases between. Per germline, CDR1 WNHNN and CDR2 SYGVQD (reference sequence). This CDR3 spans 14 amino acids. The CDR3, as DNA: TGCGCCAGCAGTGAGGACAGAAGCACAGATACGCAGTATTTT. Translating it yields CASSEDRSTDTQYF.

V usage is TRBV2 and J usage is TRBJ2-5; 8 positions agree with TRBD2. The CDR3 loop spans 16 amino acids. Unmatched junction bases numbered 9, after V lost 4 bases and J lost 2 bases. Germline-derived CDR1 and CDR2 are SNHLY and FYNNEI. In DNA, the CDR3 is TGTGCCAGCAGTGTAAACAGCGGGGGATTTCAAGAGACCCAGTACTTC. Its translation: CASSVNSGGFQETQYF. The full variable domain, completed using reference TRBV2 and TRBJ2-5, is EPEVTQTPSHQVTQMGQEVILRCVPISNHLYFYWYRQILGQKVEFLVSFYNNEISEKSEIFDDQFSVERPDGSNFTLKIRSTKLEDSAMYFCASSVNSGGFQETQYFGPGTRLLVL.

The V call is TRBV7-2, the J call TRBJ2-1, with 8 bases fitting TRBD2. V shed 5 bases and J 6 bases; nucleotides not matched to a gene: 9. Per the germline V gene, CDR1 is SGHTA and CDR2 is FQGNSA. The CDR3 contains 15 residues. The CDR3 is CASSRGTSLVNEQFF. In nucleotides, the CDR3 is TGTGCCAGCAGCCGGGGGACTAGTCTGGTCAATGAGCAGTTCTTC.

The gene calls are TRBV7-9 and TRBJ1-1, with 7 bases identical to TRBD1. The CDR3 is made up of 15 amino acids. The germline V gene has CDR1 SEHNR and CDR2 FQNEAQ (reference sequence). After removal of 2 bases from V and 2 bases from J, the junction contained 5 bases not matched to a gene. This CDR3 is CASSLRGGLNTEAFF. As DNA, the CDR3 is TGTGCCAGCAGCTTAAGAGGGGGCCTAAACACTGAAGCTTTCTTT.

In this sample, this clone turned up a few times. This sequence joins TRBV6-5 and TRBJ2-7; D remains ambiguous. Germline values: CDR1 MNHEY, CDR2 SVGAGI. V gave up 4 bases and J gave up 1 base, with 8 bases separating them. CDR3 length: 13 residues. The CDR3 protein is CASSFQMSYEQYF. The DNA for the CDR3 is TGTGCCAGCAGTTTCCAAATGTCCTACGAGCAGTACTTC.

The chain couples TRBV7-2 to TRBJ2-2, with D tentatively TRBD2 (6 bases). The length of the CDR3 is 16 residues. V shed 3 bases and J shed 5 bases, with 16 bases lying between them. CDR1 is SGHTA, CDR2 FQGNSA, per germline. The CDR3 here is CASSFGGTAGTGELFF. The CDR3 DNA sequence: TGTGCCAGCAGCTTCGGCGGGACGGCCGGGACCGGGGAGCTGTTTTTT.

V gene TRBV19 combines with J gene TRBJ2-7, with D maybe TRBD2 (6 bases). There are 14 residues in the CDR3. V dropped 6 bases and J dropped 0 bases, with 12 bases sitting between them. Germline-derived CDR1 and CDR2 are LNHDA and SQIVND (reference sequence). CDR3: CASSWGDSSYEQYF. In DNA form, the CDR3 reads TGTGCCAGTAGCTGGGGGGACTCCTCCTACGAGCAGTACTTC.

This chain links TRBV5-1 with TRBJ2-1, with TRBD1 matching 8 bases. J was trimmed by 6 bases and V by 2 bases; bases with no gene match: 1. Per the germline V gene, CDR1 is SGHRS and CDR2 is YFSETQ. The CDR3 consists of 13 residues. DNA for the CDR3: TGCGCCAGCAGCTTCGGACAGGGCAATGAGCAGTTCTTC. Protein product: CASSFGQGNEQFF.

This chain connects TRBV28 to TRBJ2-1; D may be TRBD2 (5 bases). Per the germline V gene, CDR1 is MDHEN and CDR2 is SYDVKM. CDR3 size: 12 residues. V dropped 5 bases and J dropped 4 bases, with 6 bases sitting between them. The CDR3 is CASSGLYNEQFF. CDR3 DNA sequence: TGTGCCAGCAGTGGACTTTACAATGAGCAGTTCTTC.

The chain has TRBV6-5 and TRBJ2-3; possibly TRBD2 for D (6 bases). The V end lost 5 bases, the J end lost 4 bases, and 10 bases lay between the germline ends. Germline-derived CDR1 and CDR2 are MNHEY and SVGAGI. The CDR3 covers 13 residues. CDR3 DNA: TGTGCCAGCAGTCTAGCGATGGCAGATACGCAGTATTTT. Translating it yields CASSLAMADTQYF.

The rearrangement uses TRBV25-1 and TRBJ2-5; 9 bases are shared with TRBD1. The end of the DNA fits TRBJ2-7 better, so the J call may be wrong. In germline, CDR1 is MGHDK, CDR2 SYGVNS. This CDR3 is 13 amino acids long. For the CDR3, the DNA is TGTGCCAGTGGACAGGGGATATCCTACGAGCAGTACTTC. It translates to CASGQGISYEQYF.

Only one count was recorded for this clone. V gene TRBV21-1 combines with J gene TRBJ2-7; TRBD2, the D gene given by the table, was not confirmed from the DNA. TRBV21-1 is reported as a pseudogene. The CDR3 runs to 14 residues. The CDR3 DNA is TGTGCCAGCAGCAAAGTTCGGGGAACCGGCGAGCAGTACTTC. Translation: CASSKVRGTGEQYF.

The chain combines TRBV7-8 with TRBJ2-7, with a tentative D call TRBD1 (6 bases). The CDR3 covers 15 residues. V was pared by 1 base and J by 2 bases, with 12 bases between. CDR1 SGHVS and CDR2 FQNEAQ come from the germline V gene. The CDR3 loop reads CASSLGGHLPYEQYF. For the CDR3, the DNA is TGTGCCAGCAGCTTAGGGGGACACCTACCCTACGAGCAGTACTTC. Complete variable domain (other parts from reference TRBV7-8 and TRBJ2-7): GAGVSQSPRYKVAKRGQDVALRCDPISGHVSLFWYQQALGQGPEFLTYFQNEAQLDKSGLPSDRFFAERPEGSVSTLKIQRTQQEDSAVYLCASSLGGHLPYEQYFGPGTRLTVT.

The CDR3 is CASSQETAGSYNSPLHF. In DNA, the CDR3 is TGTGCCAGCAGCCAAGAAACGGCGGGGTCCTATAATTCACCCCTCCACTTT. This chain links TRBV4-2 with TRBJ1-6; D gene unclear. The CDR3 covers 17 residues. Germline V gives CDR1 LGHNA, CDR2 YNFKEQ. V lost 0 bases, J lost 1 base, and 10 bases lay in between.

The J gene is TRBJ2-5, the V gene TRBV11-3, with TRBD2 matching over 7 bases. V shed 1 base, J shed 2 bases, and the junction held 10 bases outside the gene matches. There are 17 residues in the CDR3. Germline V gives CDR1 SGHNT, CDR2 YENEEA. The CDR3 reads CASSLGRASGQQETQYF. CDR3 DNA sequence: TGTGCCAGCAGCTTAGGGAGGGCTAGCGGTCAACAAGAGACCCAGTACTTC.

The table lists this clone with a count of one. This chain connects TRBV20-1 to TRBJ2-1; D is uncertain. V lost 5 bases and J lost 12, with 5 bases in between. CDR3 length equals 8 residues. In germline, CDR1 is DFQATT, CDR2 SNEGSKA (reference sequence). Here the CDR3 DNA reads TGCAGTGCTTCCTCGCAGTTCTTC. It yields the protein CSASSQFF.

This clone was detected a few times. The J gene is TRBJ2-3, the V gene TRBV28; 9 bases agree with TRBD2. Per the germline V gene, CDR1 is MDHEN and CDR2 is SYDVKM. CDR3 length: 14 residues. V was pared by 7 bases and J by 4 bases, with 6 bases of the junction left unmatched. The CDR3 DNA is TGTGCCAGCATACCGGGACTAGCTTCAGATACGCAGTATTTT. As protein: CASIPGLASDTQYF.

The genes are TRBV15 and TRBJ2-2; D not certain. V gave up 4 bases and J gave up 1 base, with 4 bases separating them. The CDR3 is made up of 13 amino acids. Germline-derived CDR1 and CDR2 are LNHNV and YYDKDF (reference sequence). DNA of the CDR3: TGTGCCACCAGCATACTGAACACCGGGGAGCTGTTTTTT. Its translation: CATSILNTGELFF.

The rearrangement joins TRBV15 to TRBJ1-2; tentative D call: TRBD1 (6 bases). CDR3 length equals 12 residues. Germline lookup yields CDR1 LNHNV and CDR2 YYDKDF (reference sequence). Between the trimmed V and J ends, which lost 0 bases and 9 bases, there was a span of 8 bases. The CDR3 here is CATSRDQGSYTF. Written as DNA, the CDR3 is TGTGCCACCAGCAGAGATCAGGGGAGCTACACCTTC.